This note documents a single T cell receptor (beta chain) sequence. Its antigen is currently unknown. PCR used 60 Vbeta primers and 13 Jbeta primers. TCRdb's copy holds only in-frame clones and misses some; the assay was immunoSEQ multiplex PCR. The data hold 150,000 to 200,000 clones, with 62% observed a single time. The sample originates from a study of cytomegalovirus exposure and HLA in healthy donors. Whole-study results and caveats: A further, later analysis showed that HLA-associated TCR beta chains (compared with equally common others) were more clonally expanded. The analysis excluded some indistinguishable V segments, including TRBV6-2 and TRBV6-3. DRB1 had the most TCR associations and HLA-C the fewest, a later analysis found, with rates varying by HLA locus.

Germline assignment: CDR1 MDHEN and CDR2 SYDVKM. There are 17 residues in the CDR3. The J segment lost 8 bases and the V segment lost 3 bases, leaving 14 bases of the junction unmatched. Healthy bone marrow donors made up the cohort. The specimen was PBMCs. The sequence came from a man between 40 and 49 years old in good health and CMV-seronegative. The V gene is TRBV28, the J gene TRBJ2-3; 10 positions match TRBD2. The CDR3 region has the DNA TGTGCCAGCAGTTTTGGGCTAGCGGGAGATGGAGTCCGTACGCAGTATTTT. Amino acids: CASSFGLAGDGVRTQYF.